The 21 T cell receptor beta chains given below trace back to one sample, sequenced in a study of OX40 agonist ivuxolimab in advanced cancers. The data were produced by immunoSEQ multiplex PCR, yet TCRdb's version contains in-frame clones alone and is incomplete. The sample holds about 35,000 clones, around 92% seen once. Sequenced material: CD4+ or CD8+ T cells sorted from blood, taken in a trial of the OX40 agonist ivuxolimab. The receptors shown here come from an adult with an advanced solid tumor such as melanoma, head and neck, liver or kidney cancer.

The J gene is TRBJ2-7, the V gene TRBV28; D unclear. Looked up from germline, CDR1 is MDHEN and CDR2 is SYDVKM. The CDR3 is 12 residues long. Trimming stripped 4 bases from V and 3 bases from J, with 7 bases between. CDR3 residues: CASSSLIYEQYF. CDR3 in DNA: TGTGCCAGCAGTTCCCTGATCTACGAGCAGTACTTC.

This chain joins TRBV7-8 and TRBJ2-1; TRBD2 matches 12 bases. V was pared by 1 base and J by 4 bases, with 11 bases of the junction left unmatched. This CDR3 is built from 19 residues. CDR1 and CDR2 (germline): SGHVS, FQNEAQ. For the CDR3, the DNA is TGTGCCAGCAGCTTAGGGCTAGCGGGAGGGAACCCCTTATACAATGAGCAGTTCTTC. Translation gives CASSLGLAGGNPLYNEQFF. The variable domain in full, completed from reference TRBV7-8 and TRBJ2-1, reads GAGVSQSPRYKVAKRGQDVALRCDPISGHVSLFWYQQALGQGPEFLTYFQNEAQLDKSGLPSDRFFAERPEGSVSTLKIQRTQQEDSAVYLCASSLGLAGGNPLYNEQFFGPGTRLTVL.

The chain uses TRBV21-1 and TRBJ1-3; the table's D call TRBD1 went unverified against the DNA. TRBV21-1 is a pseudogene. The CDR3 loop spans 17 amino acids. CDR3 residues: CASSKEQRVISGNTIYF. DNA of the CDR3: TGTGCCAGCAGCAAAGAACAGAGAGTTATCTCTGGAAACACCATATATTTT.

This chain uses TRBV9 with TRBJ2-5; tentative D call: TRBD2 (5 bases). Germline V gene data show CDR1 as SGDLS and CDR2 as YYNGEE. This CDR3 has 16 amino acids. V lost 0 bases, J lost 5 bases, and 17 bases lay in between. The CDR3 DNA sequence: TGTGCCAGCAGCGTAGACGGAGGACCAAGTCGGGAGACCCAGTACTTC. It codes for CASSVDGGPSRETQYF.

The sample holds a few counts of this clone. The gene calls are TRBV7-9 and TRBJ2-2, with D unresolved. The CDR3 totals 12 residues. Germline V lookup: CDR1 SEHNR, CDR2 FQNEAQ (reference sequence). V was clipped by 4 bases and J by 1 base, with 1 base between them. The CDR3 protein is CASSWNTGELFF. DNA for the CDR3: TGTGCCAGCAGCTGGAACACCGGGGAGCTGTTTTTT. Full variable domain (missing parts from reference TRBV7-9 and TRBJ2-2): DTGVSQNPRHKITKRGQNVTFRCDPISEHNRLYWYRQTLGQGPEFLTYFQNEAQLEKSRLLSDRFSAERPKGSFSTLEIQRTEQGDSAMYLCASSWNTGELFFGEGSRLTVL.

This clone was picked up one time. V usage is TRBV4-1 and J usage is TRBJ2-4; perhaps TRBD2 as D (6 bases). Germline CDR1 is MGHRA and CDR2 is YSYEKL. The ends were cut back, 4 bases at V and 5 bases at J, with 12 bases in the middle. The CDR3 is made up of 14 amino acids. The CDR3 sequence is CASSPLGGENIQYF. CDR3 bases: TGCGCCAGCAGCCCCCTAGGAGGGGAAAACATTCAGTACTTC.

The genes are TRBV19 and TRBJ2-4, with 10 positions matching TRBD2. This CDR3 contains 16 residues. CDR1 and CDR2 from the germline V gene are LNHDA and SQIVND (reference sequence). Trimming at V came to 5 bases and at J to 8 bases, leaving 12 bases not matched to a gene. Here the CDR3 DNA reads TGTGCCAGTAGTTCCCCGCTAGCGGGAGAGGGTTACATTCAGTACTTC. It is translated as CASSSPLAGEGYIQYF. The variable domain in full, completed from reference TRBV19 and TRBJ2-4, reads DGGITQSPKYLFRKEGQNVTLSCEQNLNHDAMYWYRQDPGQGLRLIYYSQIVNDFQKGDIAEGYSVSREKKESFPLTVTSAQKNPTAFYLCASSSPLAGEGYIQYFGAGTRLSVL.

The V gene is TRBV7-9, the J gene TRBJ1-4; no clear D gene. This CDR3 comprises 16 residues. Trimming removed 5 bases from V and 1 base from J, with 14 bases in between. The germline V gene has CDR1 SEHNR and CDR2 FQNEAQ (reference sequence). The CDR3: CASSLPGRRTNEKLFF. Here the CDR3 DNA reads TGTGCCAGCAGCCTACCTGGACGCCGAACTAATGAAAAACTGTTTTTT.

The rearrangement links TRBV13 to TRBJ2-5; D is ambiguous. The V gene lost 1 base and the J gene lost 3 bases, with 0 bases spanning the gap. Germline-derived CDR1 and CDR2 are PRHDT and FYEKMQ (reference sequence). The CDR3 runs 11 residues. CDR3 DNA sequence: TGTGCCAGCAGCTTAGAAGAGACCCAGTACTTC. This translates into CASSLEETQYF.

This clone was found once. The rearrangement links TRBV9 to TRBJ2-2, with TRBD2 as a possible D gene (5 bases). The germline gives CDR1 SGDLS, CDR2 YYNGEE. CDR3 length: 15 residues. Trimming left V 4 bases short and J 6 bases short, with 16 bases between. The CDR3 DNA follows: TGTGCCAGCAGCCCTCCCCGAGGGTCCTCCGGGGAGCTGTTTTTT. Its translation: CASSPPRGSSGELFF.

The sample holds one count of this clone. The chain uses TRBV4-1 and TRBJ2-3; 8 positions agree with TRBD1. V trimming: 1 base; J trimming: 3 bases; junction bases outside the gene matches: 6. Germline-derived CDR1 and CDR2 are MGHRA and YSYEKL. The CDR3 is made up of 16 amino acids. This CDR3 reads CASSQGAGGITDTQYF. Written as DNA, the CDR3 is TGCGCCAGCAGCCAAGGGGCAGGGGGCATTACAGATACGCAGTATTTT.

The chain couples TRBV6-5 to TRBJ2-2, with 9 bases lining up with TRBD1. V lost 5 bases and J lost 7; bases outside the gene matches: 8. The CDR3 has 15 amino acids. From germline, CDR1 is MNHEY and CDR2 SVGAGI. CDR3 region: CASSGTGWDVGELFF. The CDR3 DNA reads as TGTGCCAGCAGTGGGACAGGGTGGGATGTCGGGGAGCTGTTTTTT.

J is TRBJ1-2 and V is TRBV28; D is possibly TRBD1 (6 bases). The CDR3 has 16 amino acids. V lost 6 bases to trimming and J lost 4 bases, with 21 bases between them. Germline CDR1 is MDHEN and CDR2 is SYDVKM. Here the CDR3 reads CASSQFSGAPIYGYTF. The CDR3 region has the DNA TGTGCCAGCAGCCAGTTTTCGGGGGCGCCCATCTATGGCTACACCTTC.

This rearrangement joins TRBV9 to TRBJ1-6; 7 positions agree with TRBD1. Unmatched junction bases numbered 15, after V lost 4 bases and J lost 8 bases. The CDR3 has 17 residues. Germline V gene lookup returns CDR1 SGDLS and CDR2 YYNGEE. The CDR3 DNA sequence: TGTGCCAGCAGCCCCGGTGGGAGGGGGCGCATAGATTCACCCCTCCACTTT. Amino acid sequence: CASSPGGRGRIDSPLHF.

This clone was seen once. The rearrangement joins TRBV11-1 to TRBJ2-7; TRBD1 matches at 11 bases. The V and J ends lost 5 bases and 5 bases, in that order; junction bases with no gene match: 11. CDR1 is SGHAT, CDR2 FQDESV, per germline (reference sequence). The CDR3 is 16 residues long. CDR3 DNA: TGTGCCAGCAGCCTGCTTGCGGACAGGGGGCGTAACGAGCAGTACTTC. The encoded protein is CASSLLADRGRNEQYF. Full variable domain (remainder filled in from reference TRBV11-1 and TRBJ2-7): EAEVAQSPRYKITEKSQAVAFWCDPISGHATLYWYRQILGQGPELLVQFQDESVVDDSQLPKDRFSAERLKGVDSTLKIQPAELGDSAMYLCASSLLADRGRNEQYFGPGTRLTVT.

The CDR3 region is CASSPLGGLEQYF. The CDR3 coding sequence is TGTGCCAGCAGCCCACTGGGGGGCTTAGAGCAGTACTTC. This chain links TRBV5-4 with TRBJ2-7; D might be TRBD1 or TRBD2, each matching 6 bases. Between the trimmed V and J ends, which lost 4 bases and 7 bases, there was a span of 15 bases. Germline CDR1 is SGHNT and CDR2 is YYREEE (reference sequence). CDR3 length: 13 amino acids.

The chain couples TRBV28 to TRBJ2-7; the match to TRBD1 covers 7 bases. From germline, CDR1 is MDHEN and CDR2 SYDVKM. The V and J ends lost 6 bases and 1 base, in that order; junction bases with no gene match: 6. The CDR3 length is 14 residues. CDR3 sequence (DNA): TGTGCCAGCAGCTACCCAGGGGGTTCCTACGAGCAGTACTTC. It encodes CASSYPGGSYEQYF.

The J gene is TRBJ2-7, the V gene TRBV4-3; D call uncertain. V was clipped by 0 bases and J by 2 bases, with 17 bases between them. Germline loops: CDR1 LGHNA, CDR2 YSLEER. CDR3 length: 17 residues. The CDR3 nucleotides are TGCGCCAGCAGCCAAGATGGAAGTACCCGATCGCCCTACGAGCAGTACTTC. Translated: CASSQDGSTRSPYEQYF.

The rearrangement joins TRBV10-1 to TRBJ2-1; D possibly corresponds to TRBD2 (5 bases). The CDR3 consists of 14 residues. The V and J ends lost 3 bases and 0 bases respectively, with 6 bases between them. Germline values: CDR1 WNHNN, CDR2 SYGVQD (reference sequence). CDR3 sequence: CASSETSSYNEQFF. In DNA form, the CDR3 reads TGCGCCAGCAGTGAAACTAGCTCCTACAATGAGCAGTTCTTC.

The chain is built from TRBV7-9 and TRBJ1-2; the D is unclear. Germline CDR1 SEHNR, CDR2 FQNEAQ (reference sequence). Trimming took 3 bases from V and 3 from J, leaving 11 bases between them. There are 14 residues in the CDR3. The CDR3 bases are TGTGCCAGCAGCTTGGAGGGAATTTACTATGGCTACACCTTC. Amino acids: CASSLEGIYYGYTF.

The V call is TRBV27, the J call TRBJ2-1; D is unclear. V was clipped by 3 bases and J by 2 bases, with 11 bases between them. Germline CDR1 is MNHEY and CDR2 is SMNVEV (reference sequence). This CDR3 has 15 residues. CDR3 protein: CASSFRQNAYNEQFF. The CDR3 DNA reads TGTGCCAGCAGTTTTAGGCAGAATGCCTACAATGAGCAGTTCTTC.